This T cell receptor (beta chain) was observed in a study of cytomegalovirus exposure and HLA in healthy donors. The CDR3 covers 13 residues. The V gene lost 0 bases and the J gene lost 4 bases, with 7 bases spanning the gap. Germline CDR1 SGHAT, CDR2 FQDESV (reference sequence). Sequenced by immunoSEQ multiplex PCR; TCRdb stores in-frame clones only, minus some. Among 250,000 to 350,000 clones listed, roughly 88% were seen once. This rearrangement joins TRBV11-1 to TRBJ2-7, with unresolved D. The material sequenced was PBMCs. The sequence derives from a woman younger than 30 in good health and CMV-seronegative. The CDR3 DNA is TGTGCCAGCAGCTTAGCAGAGATTTACGAGCAGTACTTC. Residues: CASSLAEIYEQYF.